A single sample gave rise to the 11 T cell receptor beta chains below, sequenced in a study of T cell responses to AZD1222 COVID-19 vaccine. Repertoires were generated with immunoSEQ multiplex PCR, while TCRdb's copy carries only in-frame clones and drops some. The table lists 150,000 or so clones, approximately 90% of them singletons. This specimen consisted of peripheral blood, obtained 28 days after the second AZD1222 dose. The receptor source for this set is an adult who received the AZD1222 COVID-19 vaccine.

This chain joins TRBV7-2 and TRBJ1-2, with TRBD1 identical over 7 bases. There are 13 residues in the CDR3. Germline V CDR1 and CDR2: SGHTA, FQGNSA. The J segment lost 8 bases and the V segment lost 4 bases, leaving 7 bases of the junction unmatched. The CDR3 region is CASSYDRAWGYTF. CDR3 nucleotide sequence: TGTGCCAGCAGCTACGACAGGGCCTGGGGCTACACCTTC. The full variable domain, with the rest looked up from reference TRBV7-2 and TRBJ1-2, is GAGVSQSPSNKVTEKGKDVELRCDPISGHTALYWYRQSLGQGLEFLIYFQGNSAPDKSGLPSDRFSAERTGGSVSTLTIQRTQQEDSAVYLCASSYDRAWGYTFGSGTRLTVV.

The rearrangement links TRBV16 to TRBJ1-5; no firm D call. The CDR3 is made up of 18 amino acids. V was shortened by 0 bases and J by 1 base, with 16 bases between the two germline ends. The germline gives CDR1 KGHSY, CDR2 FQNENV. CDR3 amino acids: CASSQSPFQRVSNQPQHF. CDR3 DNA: TGTGCCAGCAGCCAATCCCCTTTTCAAAGGGTGAGCAATCAGCCCCAGCATTTT.

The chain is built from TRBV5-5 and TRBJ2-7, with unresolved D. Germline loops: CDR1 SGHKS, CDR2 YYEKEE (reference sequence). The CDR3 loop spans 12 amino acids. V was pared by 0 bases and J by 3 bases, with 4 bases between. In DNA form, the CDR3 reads TGTGCCAGCAGCTTGGACTACTACGAGCAGTACTTC. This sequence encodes CASSLDYYEQYF. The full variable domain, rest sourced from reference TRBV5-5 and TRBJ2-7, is DAGVTQSPTHLIKTRGQQVTLRCSPISGHKSVSWYQQVLGQGPQFIFQYYEKEERGRGNFPDRFSARQFPNYSSELNVNALLLGDSALYLCASSLDYYEQYFGPGTRLTVT.

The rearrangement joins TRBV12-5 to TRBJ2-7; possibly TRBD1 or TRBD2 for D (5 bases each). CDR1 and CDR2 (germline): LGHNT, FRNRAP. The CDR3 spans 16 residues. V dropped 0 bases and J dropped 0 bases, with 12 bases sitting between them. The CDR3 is CASGLVLGAVSYEQYF. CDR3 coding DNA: TGTGCTAGTGGTTTGGTACTCGGGGCAGTCTCCTACGAGCAGTACTTC.

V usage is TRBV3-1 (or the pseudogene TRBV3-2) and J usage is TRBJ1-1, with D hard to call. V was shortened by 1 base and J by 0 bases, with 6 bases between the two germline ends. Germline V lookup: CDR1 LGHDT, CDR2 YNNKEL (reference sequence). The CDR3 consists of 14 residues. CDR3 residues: CASSQVEVNTEAFF. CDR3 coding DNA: TGTGCCAGCAGCCAAGTTGAGGTGAACACTGAAGCTTTCTTT.

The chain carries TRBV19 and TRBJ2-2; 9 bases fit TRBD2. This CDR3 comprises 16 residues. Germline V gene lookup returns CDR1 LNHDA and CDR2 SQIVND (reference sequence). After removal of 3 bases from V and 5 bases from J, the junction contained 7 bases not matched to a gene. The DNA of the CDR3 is TGTGCCAGTAGTATTAGGCGGGAGGGCCGAACCGGGGAGCTGTTTTTT. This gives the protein CASSIRREGRTGELFF. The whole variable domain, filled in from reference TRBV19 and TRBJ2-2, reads DGGITQSPKYLFRKEGQNVTLSCEQNLNHDAMYWYRQDPGQGLRLIYYSQIVNDFQKGDIAEGYSVSREKKESFPLTVTSAQKNPTAFYLCASSIRREGRTGELFFGEGSRLTVL.

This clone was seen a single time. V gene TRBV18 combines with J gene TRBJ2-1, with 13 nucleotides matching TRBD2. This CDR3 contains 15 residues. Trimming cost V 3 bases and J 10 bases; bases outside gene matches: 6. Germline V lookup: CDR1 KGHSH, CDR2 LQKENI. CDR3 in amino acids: CASSPRTSGRDEQFF. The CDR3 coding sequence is TGTGCCAGCTCACCCCGGACTAGCGGGAGAGACGAGCAGTTCTTC.

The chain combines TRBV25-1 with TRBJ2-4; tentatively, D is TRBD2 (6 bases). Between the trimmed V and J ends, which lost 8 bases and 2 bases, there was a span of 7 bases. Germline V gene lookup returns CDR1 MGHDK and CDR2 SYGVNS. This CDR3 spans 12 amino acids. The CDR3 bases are TGTGCCAGCCGGGGGACCAAAAACATTCAGTACTTC. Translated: CASRGTKNIQYF.

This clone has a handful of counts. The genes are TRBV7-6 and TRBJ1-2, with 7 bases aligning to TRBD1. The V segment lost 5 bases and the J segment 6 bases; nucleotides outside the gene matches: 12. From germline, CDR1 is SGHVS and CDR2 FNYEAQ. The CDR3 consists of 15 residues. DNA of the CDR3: TGTGCCAGCAGCAAAGAGGCGGGACAGAACCATGGCTACACCTTC. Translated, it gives CASSKEAGQNHGYTF.

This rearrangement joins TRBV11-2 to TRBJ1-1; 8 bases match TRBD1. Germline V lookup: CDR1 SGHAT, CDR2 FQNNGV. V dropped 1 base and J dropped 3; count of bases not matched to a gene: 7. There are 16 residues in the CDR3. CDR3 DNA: TGTGCCAGCAGCTTAGGAATACACAGGGGGGACACTGAAGCTTTCTTT. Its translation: CASSLGIHRGDTEAFF.

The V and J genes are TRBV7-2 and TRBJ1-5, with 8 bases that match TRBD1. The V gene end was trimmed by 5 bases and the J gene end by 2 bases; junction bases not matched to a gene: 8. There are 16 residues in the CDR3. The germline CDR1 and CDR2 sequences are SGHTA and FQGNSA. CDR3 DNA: TGTGCCAGCAGCACCCGTACAGGGGGAGGCAATCAGCCCCAGCATTTT. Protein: CASSTRTGGGNQPQHF.